This T cell receptor (beta chain) was sequenced during a study of T-cell memory formation after mild COVID-19. From germline, CDR1 is SEHNR and CDR2 FQNEAQ (reference sequence). With 6 bases removed from V and 0 bases from J, the gap between germline ends came to 13 bases. The CDR3 length is 15 residues. The study's findings and limits: Clones that contracted clustered mainly in CM and EM if CD4+ and in EMRA if CD8+.

Using its own MiXCR run on the 5' RACE reads, TCRdb lists one record per CDR3 protein. The data hold hundreds of thousands of distinct CDR3 sequences, with about 20% observed a single time. To note about this clonotype: Its antigen is unknown.

Sequencing was performed on PBMCs or a T cell subset sorted from them (not recorded which). The sequence was obtained from an adult woman who had mild COVID-19 (a few samples of this study predate the infection). Cell type and time point are not known. This chain links TRBV7-9 with TRBJ2-3; the D gene is possibly TRBD1 (6 bases). This CDR3 is CASSRGQSSTDTQYF. The DNA of the CDR3 is TGTGCCAGCAGTCGAGGACAGTCTAGCACAGATACGCAGTATTTT.